This T cell receptor (beta chain) appears in the sequencing data of a study of T cell responses to AZD1222 COVID-19 vaccine (dated by TCRdb to 2020 to 2023). Notes on the research overall: TCR sequencing covered fewer than 250 trial participants: 200 to 210 given two doses of AZD1222 and 26 given two doses of MenACWY control vaccine. Enrollment into the trials was organized by age into subgroups of 18-55, 56-69 and 70-plus years, and those subgroups contained around 150, 28 and 57 TCR-sequenced participants, respectively. The study at large found these results: The whole spike protein was spanned by vaccine-associated CD4 TCRs, and dominant responses were seen in regions 160-218 and 743-854. Participants were mostly white British, with more females than males. The authors suggested clonal diversity may have been underestimated. No day 14 peak-response samples were available, so repertoires were characterized only after the peak T cell response. Spike-specific TCR breadth and depth rose significantly after two AZD1222 doses compared with day 0 and with MenACWY recipients. Epitopes outside the regions mutated in the B.1.351 and B.1.1.7 variants were reportedly recognized by nearly half of the unique spike-specific TCRs. Conclusions about previously exposed vaccinees were limited because only six AZD1222 recipients were SARS-CoV-2 seropositive at baseline. The 56-69-year group was small, and its depth increase did not reach significance, likely because of low power.

The CDR3 regions of human TCRbeta chains were subjected to immunosequencing. The paper's processing steps were these. Repertoire TCRs were matched against a reference library of SARS-CoV-2-specific TCRs generated with the MIRA antigen-specificity platform. Breadth meant the fraction of unique TCRs that were SARS-CoV-2-associated, whereas depth meant the fraction of total T cells that were SARS-CoV-2-associated. Using the MIRA data, each spike-specific TCR was mapped to the spike region that the TCR reacts to and placed in a CD4 or CD8 class. Log10-transformed breadth and depth values were compared by one-way ANOVA with Sidak's multiple comparisons tests. TCRdb stores this immuneACCESS table with in-frame sequences only. Part of the clones is absent; in the studies checked, under half of the shortfall reflects unresolved V genes, and no reason is known for the rest. Clone size and the V and J calls come from that table; the DNA yielded D and trimming. The table for this sample lists approximately 150,000 clones; 70% to 90% of them were counted only once. About 4.9% of the sample is in the top ten clones.

Explained via the paper, the time point label denotes: about 28 days (+/-7) after the second vaccine dose. What the treatment or condition label conveys for this sample: meningococcal conjugate vaccine given as trial control. Samples from vaccinated people were obtained from the UK trials COV001 and COV002, which included a single-blind randomized controlled phase 2/3 trial of AZD1222 (ChAdOx1 nCoV-19) in healthy adults. For TCRbeta chain sequencing, PBMC samples from trial participants were taken at day 0 and at day 28 after the second dose. The CDR1 and CDR2 encoded by the germline V gene are MGHRA and YSYEKL. V is shortened by 4 bases, J by 3 bases, and the region joining them spans 9 bases. Taken from cysteine to phenylalanine, the CDR3 has 13 residues. Of all the DNA, just the CDR3 is kept, 39 bases in frame from base 1. Regarding this clone: What this receptor recognizes is not known. No base-level quality is on record; no much larger clone is a single base apart.

The chain uses TRBV4-1 and TRBJ1-2; the D gene is not confidently resolved. The sample in question was peripheral blood, obtained 28 days after the second dose of the MenACWY control vaccine. The clonotype was recovered from an adult who received the MenACWY meningococcal vaccine as a control. The CDR3 protein is CASSPSTYYGYTF. Read as DNA, the sequence is TGCGCCAGCAGCCCCAGTACTTACTATGGCTACACCTTC.